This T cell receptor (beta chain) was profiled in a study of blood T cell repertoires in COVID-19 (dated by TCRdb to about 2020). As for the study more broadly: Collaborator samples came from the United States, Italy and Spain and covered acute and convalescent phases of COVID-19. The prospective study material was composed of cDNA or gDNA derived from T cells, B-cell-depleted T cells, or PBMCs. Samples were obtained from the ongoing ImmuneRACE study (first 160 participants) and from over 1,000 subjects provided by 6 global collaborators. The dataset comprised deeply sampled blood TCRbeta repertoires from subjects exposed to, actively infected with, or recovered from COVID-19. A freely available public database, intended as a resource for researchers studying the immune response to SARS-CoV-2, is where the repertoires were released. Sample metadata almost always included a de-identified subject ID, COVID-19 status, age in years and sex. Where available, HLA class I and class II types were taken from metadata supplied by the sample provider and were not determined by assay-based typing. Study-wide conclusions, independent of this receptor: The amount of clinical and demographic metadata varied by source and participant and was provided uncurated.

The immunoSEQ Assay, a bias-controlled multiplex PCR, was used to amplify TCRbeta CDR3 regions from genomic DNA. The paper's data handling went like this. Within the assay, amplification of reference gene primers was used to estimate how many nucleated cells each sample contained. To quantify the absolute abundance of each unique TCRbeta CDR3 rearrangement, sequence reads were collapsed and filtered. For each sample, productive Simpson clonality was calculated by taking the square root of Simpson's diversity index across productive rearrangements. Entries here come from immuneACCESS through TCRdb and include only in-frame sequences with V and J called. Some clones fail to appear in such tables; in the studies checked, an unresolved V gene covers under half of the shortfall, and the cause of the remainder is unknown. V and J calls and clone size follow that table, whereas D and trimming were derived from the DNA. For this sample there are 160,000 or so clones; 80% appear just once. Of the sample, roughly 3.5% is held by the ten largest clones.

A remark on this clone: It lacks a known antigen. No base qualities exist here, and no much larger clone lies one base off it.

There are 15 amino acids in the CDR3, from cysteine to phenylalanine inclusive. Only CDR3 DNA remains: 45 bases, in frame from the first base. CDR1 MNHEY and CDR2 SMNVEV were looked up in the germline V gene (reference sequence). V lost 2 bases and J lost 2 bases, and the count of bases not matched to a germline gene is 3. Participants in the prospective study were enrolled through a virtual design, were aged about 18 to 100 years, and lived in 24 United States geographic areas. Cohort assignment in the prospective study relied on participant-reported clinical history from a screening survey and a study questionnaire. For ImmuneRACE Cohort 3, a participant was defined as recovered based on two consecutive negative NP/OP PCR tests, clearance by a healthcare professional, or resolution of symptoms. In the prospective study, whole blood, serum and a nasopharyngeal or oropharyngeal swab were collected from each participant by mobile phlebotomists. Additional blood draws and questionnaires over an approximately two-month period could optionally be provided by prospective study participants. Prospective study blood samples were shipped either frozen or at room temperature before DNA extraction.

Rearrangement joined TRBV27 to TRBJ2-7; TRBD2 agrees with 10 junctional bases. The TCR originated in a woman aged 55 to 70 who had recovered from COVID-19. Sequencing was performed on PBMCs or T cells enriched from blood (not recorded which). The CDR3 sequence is CASSLDSGGAYEQYF. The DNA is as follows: TGTGCCAGCAGTTTAGACAGCGGGGGGGCCTACGAGCAGTACTTC.